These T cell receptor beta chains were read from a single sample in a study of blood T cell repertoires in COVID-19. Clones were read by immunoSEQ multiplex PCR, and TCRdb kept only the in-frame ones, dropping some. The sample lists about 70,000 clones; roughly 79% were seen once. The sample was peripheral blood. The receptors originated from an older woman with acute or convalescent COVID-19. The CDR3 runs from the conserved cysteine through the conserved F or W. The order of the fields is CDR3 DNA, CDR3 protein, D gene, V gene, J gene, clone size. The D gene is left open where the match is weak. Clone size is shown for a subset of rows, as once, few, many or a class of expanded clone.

CDR3nt: TGTGCCATCAAAGGGGACAGGCCGCCCTACGAGCAGTACTTC
CDR3aa: CAIKGDRPPYEQYF
d_gene: TRBD1
v_gene: TRBV28
j_gene: TRBJ2-7
abundance: NA

CDR3nt: TGTGCCAGTAGCGGGACAGGGGCCGGGGAGCTGTTTTTT
CDR3aa: CASSGTGAGELFF
d_gene: TRBD1
v_gene: TRBV19
j_gene: TRBJ2-2
abundance: medium-sized

CDR3nt: TGTGCCAGCAGCATAACGACAGGGTCCTATGGCTACACCTTC
CDR3aa: CASSITTGSYGYTF
d_gene: TRBD1
v_gene: TRBV3-1/TRBV3-2
j_gene: TRBJ1-2
abundance: few

CDR3nt: TGCGCCAGCAGCCAAGAGGGGCGTGGACAGGGTGGTTGGGGCAGAAGTCAGCCCCAGCATTTT
CDR3aa: CASSQEGRGQGGWGRSQPQHF
d_gene: TRBD1
v_gene: TRBV4-1
j_gene: TRBJ1-5
abundance: NA

CDR3nt: TGTGCCAGCAGTGAAAGTGGCAGGGGAGTATACGAGCAGTACTTC
CDR3aa: CASSESGRGVYEQYF
d_gene: NA
v_gene: TRBV25-1
j_gene: TRBJ2-7
abundance: NA

CDR3nt: TGTGCCAGTAGTGCCCGGGGATCTAACTATGGCTACACCTTC
CDR3aa: CASSARGSNYGYTF
d_gene: NA
v_gene: TRBV19
j_gene: TRBJ1-2
abundance: NA

CDR3nt: TGTGCCACCAGCAGAGGGGGGGGCAGCAATCAGCCCCAGCATTTT
CDR3aa: CATSRGGGSNQPQHF
d_gene: NA
v_gene: TRBV15
j_gene: TRBJ1-5
abundance: NA

CDR3nt: TGTGCCAGCAGTGAAGCGCTTCGACAACAAAATGGCTACACCTTC
CDR3aa: CASSEALRQQNGYTF
d_gene: NA
v_gene: TRBV6-1
j_gene: TRBJ1-2
abundance: once

CDR3nt: TGCGCCAGCAGCTTGGGAGGGAGGGGATCCTACGAGCAGTACTTC
CDR3aa: CASSLGGRGSYEQYF
d_gene: TRBD2
v_gene: TRBV5-1
j_gene: TRBJ2-7
abundance: NA

CDR3nt: TGTGCCTGGAGTGGAACAGGGGTGAGGGAGACCCAGTACTTC
CDR3aa: CAWSGTGVRETQYF
d_gene: TRBD1
v_gene: TRBV30
j_gene: TRBJ2-5
abundance: NA

CDR3nt: TGTGCCAGCATTGAGGGTCCAGGTCCCGGCCGGAGGGGCTACACCTTC
CDR3aa: CASIEGPGPGRRGYTF
d_gene: NA
v_gene: TRBV9
j_gene: TRBJ1-2
abundance: once

CDR3nt: TGTGCCAGCAGTTTATATCAGGGGGCTATGAACACTGAAGCTTTCTTT
CDR3aa: CASSLYQGAMNTEAFF
d_gene: TRBD1
v_gene: TRBV28
j_gene: TRBJ1-1
abundance: NA

CDR3nt: TGTGCCAGCTCACCTACTAGCGGGACTTCCTACAATGAGCAGTTCTTC
CDR3aa: CASSPTSGTSYNEQFF
d_gene: TRBD2
v_gene: TRBV18
j_gene: TRBJ2-1
abundance: NA

CDR3nt: TGTGCCAGCAGTCCTCAACTTAGCAATCAGCCCCAGCATTTT
CDR3aa: CASSPQLSNQPQHF
d_gene: NA
v_gene: TRBV2
j_gene: TRBJ1-5
abundance: NA

CDR3nt: TGTGCCAGCAGCTCCCTGAGCGGGAGTCACGGGGAGCTGTTTTTT
CDR3aa: CASSSLSGSHGELFF
d_gene: TRBD2
v_gene: TRBV5-4
j_gene: TRBJ2-2
abundance: NA

CDR3nt: TGTGCCAGCATCGGGGGTGGGGTCCGCACCGGGGAGCTGTTTTTT
CDR3aa: CASIGGGVRTGELFF
d_gene: NA
v_gene: TRBV7-9
j_gene: TRBJ2-2
abundance: NA

CDR3nt: TGTGCCTGGAACCGGGACAGGGCGTTTCGTGGCTACACCTTC
CDR3aa: CAWNRDRAFRGYTF
d_gene: TRBD1
v_gene: TRBV30
j_gene: TRBJ1-2
abundance: few

CDR3nt: TGTGCCAGCAGTGAAGTTGGCCAGGGGGCGGGGGAGCAGTACTTC
CDR3aa: CASSEVGQGAGEQYF
d_gene: TRBD1
v_gene: TRBV2
j_gene: TRBJ2-7
abundance: NA

CDR3nt: TGTGCCAGCAGCTCCAGGGGATACGAGCAGTACTTC
CDR3aa: CASSSRGYEQYF
d_gene: NA
v_gene: TRBV11-3
j_gene: TRBJ2-7
abundance: few

CDR3nt: TGTGCCAGCAGCCGCCCTGGGACTAACCAAGAGACCCAGTACTTC
CDR3aa: CASSRPGTNQETQYF
d_gene: TRBD2
v_gene: TRBV28
j_gene: TRBJ2-5
abundance: NA

CDR3nt: TGTGCCAGCAGTCCTTCCCCTTTCACTGAAGCTTTCTTT
CDR3aa: CASSPSPFTEAFF
d_gene: NA
v_gene: TRBV28
j_gene: TRBJ1-1
abundance: NA

CDR3nt: TGTGCCAGCTCACCACCGTTCTTCAGGGGGAGAAGGTCCTATAATTCACCCCTCCACTTT
CDR3aa: CASSPPFFRGRRSYNSPLHF
d_gene: TRBD1
v_gene: TRBV18
j_gene: TRBJ1-6
abundance: NA

CDR3nt: TGTGCCAGCAGCTTACGGCGGACAGGGGCGGAAGCTTTCTTT
CDR3aa: CASSLRRTGAEAFF
d_gene: TRBD1
v_gene: TRBV7-3
j_gene: TRBJ1-1
abundance: few

CDR3nt: TGTGCCAGCAGGAATCCGGGACTGATGAACACTGAAGCTTTCTTT
CDR3aa: CASRNPGLMNTEAFF
d_gene: NA
v_gene: TRBV28
j_gene: TRBJ1-1
abundance: few

CDR3nt: TGTGCTAGTGGTTTGGTACTGGGAGCCCGTCTTTATGGCTACACCTTC
CDR3aa: CASGLVLGARLYGYTF
d_gene: NA
v_gene: TRBV12-5
j_gene: TRBJ1-2
abundance: NA

CDR3nt: TGTGCCAGCAGCAAAGGAGGCGGGACTAGCAGTCACTACGAGCAGTACTTC
CDR3aa: CASSKGGGTSSHYEQYF
d_gene: NA
v_gene: TRBV21-1
j_gene: TRBJ2-7
abundance: NA

CDR3nt: TGTGCCAGCAGCTTTCGGTATACGCAGTATTTT
CDR3aa: CASSFRYTQYF
d_gene: NA
v_gene: TRBV5-5
j_gene: TRBJ2-3
abundance: NA

CDR3nt: TGTGCCAGCAGTGGGGACAGCAATTCACCCCTCCACTTT
CDR3aa: CASSGDSNSPLHF
d_gene: TRBD1
v_gene: TRBV2
j_gene: TRBJ1-6
abundance: NA

CDR3nt: TGTGCCAGCAGCTTGGCACTGTGGACAGGAACCTACAATGAGCAGTTCTTC
CDR3aa: CASSLALWTGTYNEQFF
d_gene: TRBD1
v_gene: TRBV11-3
j_gene: TRBJ2-1
abundance: NA

CDR3nt: TGTGCCACCAGCAGCCGCAGGACAGGGGCTGGCTACACCTTC
CDR3aa: CATSSRRTGAGYTF
d_gene: TRBD1
v_gene: TRBV15
j_gene: TRBJ1-2
abundance: NA

CDR3nt: TGTGCCAGCAAAGGACAGGGCCGCTATGGCTACACCTTC
CDR3aa: CASKGQGRYGYTF
d_gene: TRBD1
v_gene: TRBV5-8
j_gene: TRBJ1-2
abundance: NA

CDR3nt: TGTGCCAGCACCATCCGGAGGACAGGGTCAAATCAGCCCCAGCATTTT
CDR3aa: CASTIRRTGSNQPQHF
d_gene: TRBD1
v_gene: TRBV28
j_gene: TRBJ1-5
abundance: few

CDR3nt: TGTGCCAGTAGTATAATTTCGGGACAGCTCACCGGGGAGCTGTTTTTT
CDR3aa: CASSIISGQLTGELFF
d_gene: TRBD1
v_gene: TRBV19
j_gene: TRBJ2-2
abundance: NA

CDR3nt: TGCAGTGCCCCTAGAATGAACGAGCAGTACTTC
CDR3aa: CSAPRMNEQYF
d_gene: NA
v_gene: TRBV20-1
j_gene: TRBJ2-7
abundance: NA

CDR3nt: TGTGCCAGTAGTAGCTACCCACCCACGGGTCTGCACTATACACGGGGTGTCGAGCAGTACTTC
CDR3aa: CASSSYPPTGLHYTRGVEQYF
d_gene: NA
v_gene: TRBV19
j_gene: TRBJ2-7
abundance: NA

CDR3nt: TGCGCCAGCAGCTTGGGGGGACTAGAGGTCACCGGGGAGCTGTTTTTT
CDR3aa: CASSLGGLEVTGELFF
d_gene: TRBD2
v_gene: TRBV5-1
j_gene: TRBJ2-2
abundance: few

CDR3nt: TGTGCCAGCTCCCTGACAGGGTTAAAAAACATTCAGTACTTC
CDR3aa: CASSLTGLKNIQYF
d_gene: TRBD1
v_gene: TRBV6-5
j_gene: TRBJ2-4
abundance: NA